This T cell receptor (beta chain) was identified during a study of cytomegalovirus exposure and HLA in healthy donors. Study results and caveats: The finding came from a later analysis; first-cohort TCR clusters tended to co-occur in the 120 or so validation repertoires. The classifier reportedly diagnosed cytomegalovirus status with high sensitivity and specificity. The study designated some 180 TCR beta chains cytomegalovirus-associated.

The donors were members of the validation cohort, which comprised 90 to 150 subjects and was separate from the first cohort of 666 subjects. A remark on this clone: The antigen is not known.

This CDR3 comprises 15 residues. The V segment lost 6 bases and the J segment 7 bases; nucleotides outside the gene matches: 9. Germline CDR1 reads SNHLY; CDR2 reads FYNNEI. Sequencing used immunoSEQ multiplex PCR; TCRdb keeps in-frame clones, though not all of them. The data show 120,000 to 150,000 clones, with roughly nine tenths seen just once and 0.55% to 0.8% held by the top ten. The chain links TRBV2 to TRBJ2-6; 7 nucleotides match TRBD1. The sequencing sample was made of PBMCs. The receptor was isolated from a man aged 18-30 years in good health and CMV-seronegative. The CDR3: CASSLGQARANVLTF. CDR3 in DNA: TGTGCCAGCAGCCTCGGACAGGCCCGAGCCAACGTCCTGACTTTC.